This TCR beta chain was identified during a study of blood T cell repertoires in COVID-19. The V gene end was trimmed by 0 bases and the J gene end by 3 bases; junction bases not matched to a gene: 3. This CDR3 region has 15 residues. CDR1 is SGDLS, CDR2 YYNGEE, per germline. In the source study's methods: It was from reference gene primer amplification that nucleated cell counts were estimated. Repertoires were generated with immunoSEQ multiplex PCR, while TCRdb's copy carries only in-frame clones and drops some. D and trimming come from the DNA, and the V and J calls and clone size come from that table. The data show about 240,000 clones, with approximately 83% seen just once and less than 4% held by the top ten. Study members were between about 18 and 100 years old and lived in around 24 US regions. Researchers sorted participants into cohorts using their self-reported clinical history. A PCR-confirmed or clinician-diagnosed COVID-19 case had contacted exposed participants within 2 weeks of entry.

Sequencing was performed on PBMCs or T cells enriched from blood (not recorded which). This chain links TRBV9 with TRBJ2-1, with TRBD2 matching over 7 bases. The TCR was taken from a woman in her forties who had been exposed to COVID-19. The CDR3 is CASSVGAGYYNEQFF. Here the CDR3 DNA reads TGTGCCAGCAGCGTAGGAGCGGGGTACTACAATGAGCAGTTCTTC.